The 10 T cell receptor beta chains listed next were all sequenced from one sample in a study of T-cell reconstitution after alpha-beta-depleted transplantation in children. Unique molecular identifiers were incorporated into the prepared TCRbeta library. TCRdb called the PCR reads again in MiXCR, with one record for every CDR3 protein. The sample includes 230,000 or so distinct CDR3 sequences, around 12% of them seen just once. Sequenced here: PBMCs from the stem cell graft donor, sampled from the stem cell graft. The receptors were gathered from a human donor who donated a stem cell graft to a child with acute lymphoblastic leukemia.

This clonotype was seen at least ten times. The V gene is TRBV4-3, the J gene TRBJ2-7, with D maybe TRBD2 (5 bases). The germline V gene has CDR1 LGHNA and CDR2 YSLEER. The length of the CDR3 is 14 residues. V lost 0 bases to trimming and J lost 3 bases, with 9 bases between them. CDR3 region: CASSQDLGGYEQYF. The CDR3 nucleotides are TGCGCCAGCAGCCAAGATTTAGGAGGCTACGAGCAGTACTTC.

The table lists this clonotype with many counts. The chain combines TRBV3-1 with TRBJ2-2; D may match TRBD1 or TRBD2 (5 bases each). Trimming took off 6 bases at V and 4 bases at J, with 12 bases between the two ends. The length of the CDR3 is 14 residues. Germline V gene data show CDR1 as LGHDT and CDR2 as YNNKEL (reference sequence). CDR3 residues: CASRRGRITGELFF. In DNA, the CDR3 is TGTGCCAGCAGACGGGGACGGATCACCGGGGAGCTGTTTTTT.

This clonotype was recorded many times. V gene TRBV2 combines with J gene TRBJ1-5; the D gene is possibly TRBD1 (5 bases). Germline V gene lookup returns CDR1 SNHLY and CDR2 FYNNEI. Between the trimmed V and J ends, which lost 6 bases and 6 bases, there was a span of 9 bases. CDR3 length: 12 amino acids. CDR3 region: CASSRVTQPQHF. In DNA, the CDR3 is TGTGCCAGCAGCAGGGTCACTCAGCCCCAGCATTTT.

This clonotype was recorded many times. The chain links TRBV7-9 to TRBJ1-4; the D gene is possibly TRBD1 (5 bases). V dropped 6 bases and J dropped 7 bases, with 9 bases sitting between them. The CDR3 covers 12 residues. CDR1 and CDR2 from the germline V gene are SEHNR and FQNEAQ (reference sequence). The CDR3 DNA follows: TGTGCCAGCAGGGGACTGGGTGAAAAACTGTTTTTT. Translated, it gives CASRGLGEKLFF.

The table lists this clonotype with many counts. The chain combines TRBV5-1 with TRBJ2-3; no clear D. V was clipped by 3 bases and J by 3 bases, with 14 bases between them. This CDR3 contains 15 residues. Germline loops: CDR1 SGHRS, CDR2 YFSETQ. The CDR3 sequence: CASSYHLKATDTQYF. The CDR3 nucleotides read TGCGCCAGCAGCTATCATTTAAAGGCAACAGATACGCAGTATTTT.

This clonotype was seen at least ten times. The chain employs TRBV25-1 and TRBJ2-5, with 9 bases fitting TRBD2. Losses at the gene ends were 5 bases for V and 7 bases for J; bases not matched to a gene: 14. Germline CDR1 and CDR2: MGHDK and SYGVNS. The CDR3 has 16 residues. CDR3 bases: TGTGCCAGCAGTCCCCAGGGGCTAGCGGGAACTGGGACCCAGTACTTC. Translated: CASSPQGLAGTGTQYF.

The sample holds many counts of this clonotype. CDR3 sequence: CASSMRRGNEKLFF. As DNA, the CDR3 is TGTGCCAGCAGCATGAGGCGGGGTAATGAAAAACTGTTTTTT. The chain recombines TRBV7-6 with TRBJ1-4, with unresolved D. V was cut by 5 bases and J by 4 bases, with 11 bases left in between. Germline V gene lookup returns CDR1 SGHVS and CDR2 FNYEAQ. The CDR3 extends over 14 amino acids.

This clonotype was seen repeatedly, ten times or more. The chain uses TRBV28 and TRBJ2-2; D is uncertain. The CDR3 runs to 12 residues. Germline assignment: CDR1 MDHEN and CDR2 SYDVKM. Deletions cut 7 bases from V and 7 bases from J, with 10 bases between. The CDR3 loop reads CASISRGGELFF. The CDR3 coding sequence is TGTGCCAGCATCAGTCGCGGCGGGGAGCTGTTTTTT.

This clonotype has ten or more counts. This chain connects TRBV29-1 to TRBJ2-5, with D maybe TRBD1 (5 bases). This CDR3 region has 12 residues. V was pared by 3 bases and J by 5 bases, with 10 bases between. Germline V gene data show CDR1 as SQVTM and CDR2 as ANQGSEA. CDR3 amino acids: CSVDRVAETQYF. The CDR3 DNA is TGCAGCGTTGACAGGGTTGCGGAGACCCAGTACTTC.

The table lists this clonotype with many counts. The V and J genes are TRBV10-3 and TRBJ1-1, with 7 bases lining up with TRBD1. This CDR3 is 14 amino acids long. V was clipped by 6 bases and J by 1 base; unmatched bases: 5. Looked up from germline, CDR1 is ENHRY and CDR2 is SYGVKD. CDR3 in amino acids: CAIRARGQNTEAFF. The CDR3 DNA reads TGTGCCATCAGGGCAAGGGGGCAGAACACTGAAGCTTTCTTT.